Below, one TCR beta chain is given with its context. The specificity of this receptor is unknown. The input lacks base qualities; no much larger clone sits a single base away. The data were obtained in a study of OX40 agonist ivuxolimab in advanced cancers. With respect to the entire study: Ivuxolimab was an agonistic, fully human IgG2 monoclonal antibody directed against OX40 (CD134), a costimulatory receptor. Intravenous ivuxolimab was administered to patients every 2 weeks at six dose levels: 0.01, 0.1, 0.3, 1.5, 3 and 10 mg/kg. Of the 52 patients in dose escalation, 19 had hepatocellular carcinoma, about 15 had melanoma, 9 had renal cell carcinoma and 9 had head and neck cancer. A male proportion of 82.7% and a mean age of about 60 years, ranging from about 23 to 79, were recorded for the dose-escalation cohort. Patients were allowed to have had prior anti-PD-1, anti-PD-L1 or anti-CTLA-4 therapy, and 40% of the dose-escalation patients had been treated with checkpoint inhibitors. Partial responses were achieved by three dose-escalation patients, of whom one had hepatocellular carcinoma and two had cutaneous melanoma. Peripheral TCRbeta sequencing aimed to test whether ivuxolimab altered TCR sequence diversity and caused clonal T-cell expansion. The monotherapy dose-escalation portion (N ≈ 57 patients) of the phase I ivuxolimab trial is reported in the paper. The investigation overall reported the following: In the 0.1-3.0 mg/kg groups, partial responders had among the lowest normalized peripheral clonal expansion, particularly in CD8+ T cells. Low levels of normalized T-cell clonal expansion were also seen in some patients who did not respond. After ivuxolimab, expanded clones were on average more numerous among CD8+ T cells than among CD4+ T cells. The antigen specificity of the clonally expanded peripheral T cells was not determined. At doses from 0.1 to 3.0 mg/kg, clonal expansion was seen in both CD4+ and CD8+ blood T cells between baseline and week 6.

Genomic DNA was extracted from sorted cells for sequencing of the TCRbeta CDR3 region. The immunoSEQ Assay was used to sequence the TCRbeta CDR3 regions. This immuneACCESS table, as held by TCRdb, lists in-frame sequences with V and J called but not all clones. Of the missing ones, under half trace to an unresolved V gene in checked studies; the others have no known cause. In all, the sample holds 55,000 to 90,000 clones, and 80% to 90% of those were seen once. Together, the top ten hold roughly 2.4% of the sample. Counted from cysteine to phenylalanine, this CDR3 has 10 amino acids. Of all the DNA, just the CDR3 is kept, 30 bases in frame from base 1. Patients with autoimmune disease history or receiving systemic immunosuppression were excluded from the trial. Peripheral blood for TCR sequencing was collected from all dose cohorts at baseline, on cycle 4 day 1, and on cycle 7 day 1. Samples were obtained from an open-label, multicenter, first-in-human phase I dose-escalation trial of ivuxolimab. Adults with locally advanced or metastatic head and neck squamous cell, hepatocellular, melanoma or renal cell carcinoma were enrolled in the trial. Before TCR sequencing, CD4+ T cells and CD8+ T cells from peripheral blood were sorted into separate populations.

The V and J segments used are TRBV1 and TRBJ2-1; the table's D call, TRBD2, was not checked against the DNA. TRBV1 constitutes a pseudogene. The sequences come from CD4+ or CD8+ T cells sorted from blood, collected in a trial of the OX40 agonist ivuxolimab. The TCR comes from an adult with an advanced solid tumor such as melanoma, head and neck, liver or kidney cancer. The nucleotide sequence is given as TGCACCACCCCTCTTAATGAGCAGTTCTTC. This yields the protein CTTPLNEQFF.